This TCR beta chain was captured by sequencing in a study of T cells after yellow fever vaccination. Generation of TCR cDNA used 5'RACE template switching (which added a universal primer site and UMIs). Each CDR3 protein gets one entry after TCRdb re-called the 5' RACE reads with MiXCR. The table has a few hundred thousand distinct CDR3 sequences, approximately 3.8% seen once. This clonotype was counted ten times or more. Its target is not known. The V end lost 1 base, the J end lost 2 bases, and 25 bases lay between the germline ends. The length of the CDR3 is 20 residues. CDR1 is LGHNA, CDR2 YSLEER, per germline. Whole-study findings and limits: Researchers cautioned that FACS-sorted repertoires could harbor abundant clonotypes contaminating from the bulk population. Boosting was followed by the reappearance of most primary-vaccination clones (around 96% CD4, 70% to 90% CD8).

The sample in question was PBMCs, obtained on the day of the yellow fever booster vaccination. The clonotype comes from a man aged 18 to 29 who received the YFV17D yellow fever vaccine. The V call is TRBV4-3, the J call TRBJ2-3; D remains ambiguous. CDR3 residues: CASSQGGSIMLFRTTDTQYF. The CDR3 nucleotides read TGCGCCAGCAGCCAAGGAGGTTCGATTATGCTGTTTCGGACCACAGATACGCAGTATTTT.